Shown below are 29 T cell receptor beta chains from a single sample sequenced in a study of cytomegalovirus exposure and HLA in healthy donors. PCR employed 60 Vbeta and 13 Jbeta primers. Sequenced by immunoSEQ multiplex PCR; TCRdb stores in-frame clones only, minus some. The sample holds 200,000 or so clones, over 75% seen once. What was sequenced was PBMCs. Receptors originate from a boy aged 2-15 years in good health and CMV-seronegative.

Turning to this clone: Other DNA sequences in this sample translate to the same CDR3. The chain combines TRBV9 with TRBJ2-5, with D unclear. The CDR3 consists of 14 residues. Germline-derived CDR1 and CDR2 are SGDLS and YYNGEE. V was trimmed by 0 bases and J by 2 bases, leaving 8 bases between them. The CDR3 protein is CASSVAGLQETQYF. CDR3 nucleotide sequence: TGTGCCAGCAGCGTAGCTGGGCTACAAGAGACCCAGTACTTC.

The chain uses TRBV2 and TRBJ2-7; D possibly corresponds to TRBD2 (6 bases). Deletions cut 7 bases from V and 0 bases from J, with 10 bases between. This CDR3 region has 13 residues. Germline lookup yields CDR1 SNHLY and CDR2 FYNNEI. CDR3 bases: TGTGCCAGCACCCCTAGCGTCTCCTACGAGCAGTACTTC. The encoded protein is CASTPSVSYEQYF.

V is TRBV6-4 and J is TRBJ2-3; 13 bases match TRBD2. The germline V gene encodes CDR1 MRHNA and CDR2 SNTAGT. With 6 bases clipped from V and 0 bases from J, the junction kept 3 bases outside the gene matches. The CDR3 consists of 16 residues. The CDR3 sequence: CASSTSGGDSTDTQYF. CDR3 sequence (DNA): TGTGCCAGCAGCACTAGCGGGGGGGATAGCACAGATACGCAGTATTTT.

The sample holds a few counts of this clone. The J gene is TRBJ2-2, the V gene TRBV5-1, with a tentative D call TRBD1 (6 bases). Germline V CDR1 and CDR2: SGHRS, YFSETQ. V was shortened by 5 bases and J by 0 bases, with 14 bases between the two germline ends. This CDR3 comprises 16 residues. The CDR3 reads CASSFGDTSNTGELFF. The CDR3 nucleotides read TGCGCCAGCAGTTTCGGGGACACCTCGAACACCGGGGAGCTGTTTTTT.

V is TRBV30 and J is TRBJ1-2, with a tentative D call TRBD1 (5 bases). Germline V gives CDR1 GTSNPN, CDR2 SVGIG (reference sequence). The CDR3 length is 13 residues. V was shortened by 0 bases and J by 10 bases, with 15 bases between the two germline ends. Written as DNA, the CDR3 is TGTGCCTGGAGTGTGGGGGGGTTGGTTGACTACACCTTC. Its protein product is CAWSVGGLVDYTF.

J is TRBJ2-2 and V is TRBV27; 7 bases are a match to TRBD1. The CDR3 has 14 amino acids. V was clipped by 4 bases and J by 7 bases; unmatched bases: 6. From germline, CDR1 is MNHEY and CDR2 SMNVEV (reference sequence). DNA of the CDR3: TGTGCCAGCAGTTCGACAGGGTATGACGGGGAGCTGTTTTTT. As protein: CASSSTGYDGELFF.

This clone came up a few times. The rearrangement uses TRBV4-1 and TRBJ2-3, with D maybe TRBD1 (6 bases). Trimming stripped 1 base from V and 4 bases from J, with 15 bases between. This CDR3 region has 16 residues. CDR1 and CDR2 (germline): MGHRA, YSYEKL. CDR3 amino acids: CASSQGDLGGADTQYF. In nucleotides, the CDR3 is TGCGCCAGCAGCCAAGGGGACCTAGGGGGTGCAGATACGCAGTATTTT.

The chain joins TRBV5-4 to TRBJ1-6, with 7 bases that match TRBD1. The ends lost 4 bases at V and 7 bases at J; junction bases unmatched: 11. CDR3 length equals 16 residues. Germline assignment: CDR1 SGHNT and CDR2 YYREEE (reference sequence). The CDR3 here is CASSEPTGTENSPLHF. CDR3 coding DNA: TGTGCCAGCAGCGAACCTACCGGGACAGAAAATTCACCCCTCCACTTT. Full variable domain (missing parts from reference TRBV5-4 and TRBJ1-6): ETGVTQSPTHLIKTRGQQVTLRCSSQSGHNTVSWYQQALGQGPQFIFQYYREEENGRGNFPPRFSGLQFPNYSSELNVNALELDDSALYLCASSEPTGTENSPLHFGNGTRLTVT.

This sequence joins TRBV9 and TRBJ2-2; 7 positions agree with TRBD1. With 7 bases clipped from V and 4 bases from J, the junction kept 10 bases outside the gene matches. Germline-derived CDR1 and CDR2 are SGDLS and YYNGEE. CDR3 length equals 15 residues. The CDR3 nucleotides are TGTGCCAGCGGCATAGGGGGCCAGGCCACCGGGGAGCTGTTTTTT. Amino acids: CASGIGGQATGELFF.

The chain is built from TRBV19 and TRBJ1-1; no clear D gene. Deletions cut 4 bases from V and 6 bases from J, with 15 bases between. The CDR3 has 14 residues. Germline V gene data show CDR1 as LNHDA and CDR2 as SQIVND (reference sequence). CDR3 residues: CASSTALGSPEAFF. Here the CDR3 DNA reads TGTGCCAGTAGTACGGCCCTCGGGAGTCCTGAAGCTTTCTTT. Filled out from reference TRBV19 and TRBJ1-1, the complete variable domain reads DGGITQSPKYLFRKEGQNVTLSCEQNLNHDAMYWYRQDPGQGLRLIYYSQIVNDFQKGDIAEGYSVSREKKESFPLTVTSAQKNPTAFYLCASSTALGSPEAFFGQGTRLTVV.

The chain employs TRBV5-1 and TRBJ2-6; D is perhaps TRBD1 (6 bases). CDR1 is SGHRS and CDR2 is YFSETQ in the germline V gene. The CDR3 has 17 residues. The V end was cut by 4 bases, the J end by 0 bases, with 14 bases between. CDR3 nucleotide sequence: TGCGCCAGCAGCCCTACAGGGCTCCCCTCTGGGGCCAACGTCCTGACTTTC. Translating it yields CASSPTGLPSGANVLTF. Full variable domain (rest looked up from reference TRBV5-1 and TRBJ2-6): KAGVTQTPRYLIKTRGQQVTLSCSPISGHRSVSWYQQTPGQGLQFLFEYFSETQRNKGNFPGRFSGRQFSNSRSEMNVSTLELGDSALYLCASSPTGLPSGANVLTFGAGSRLTVL.

The rearrangement joins TRBV5-4 to TRBJ2-5; 7 nucleotides line up with TRBD2. Per germline, CDR1 SGHNT and CDR2 YYREEE (reference sequence). This CDR3 is built from 15 residues. The ends lost 0 bases at V and 1 base at J; junction bases unmatched: 3. CDR3 DNA: TGTGCCAGCAGCTTGGCCGGGGGGATCCAAGAGACCCAGTACTTC. Its protein product is CASSLAGGIQETQYF. Based on the CDR3 plus reference TRBV5-4 and TRBJ2-5, the full variable domain is ETGVTQSPTHLIKTRGQQVTLRCSSQSGHNTVSWYQQALGQGPQFIFQYYREEENGRGNFPPRFSGLQFPNYSSELNVNALELDDSALYLCASSLAGGIQETQYFGPGTRLLVL.

This rearrangement joins TRBV10-3 to TRBJ2-7; 7 nucleotides line up with TRBD1. In germline, CDR1 is ENHRY, CDR2 SYGVKD. Losses at the gene ends were 3 bases for V and 0 bases for J; bases not matched to a gene: 5. The CDR3 contains 15 residues. Written as DNA, the CDR3 is TGTGCCATCAGTGACTCTCGGGACAGCTCCTACGAGCAGTACTTC. Amino acid sequence: CAISDSRDSSYEQYF.

The V call is TRBV9, the J call TRBJ2-5, with 10 bases lining up with TRBD2. CDR1 and CDR2 (germline): SGDLS, YYNGEE. This CDR3 is built from 14 residues. V shed 5 bases and J 4 bases; nucleotides not matched to a gene: 5. CDR3: CASSASGGSETQYF. CDR3 DNA: TGTGCCAGCAGTGCTAGCGGGGGTTCAGAGACCCAGTACTTC.

The chain couples TRBV6-5 to TRBJ1-6; unclear D gene. V gave up 2 bases and J gave up 9 bases, with 11 bases separating them. Per the germline V gene, CDR1 is MNHEY and CDR2 is SVGAGI. The CDR3 sequence is 14 residues long. CDR3 in amino acids: CASSYPAGGSPLHF. CDR3 DNA sequence: TGTGCCAGCAGTTACCCCGCAGGTGGTTCACCCCTCCACTTT.

The genes are TRBV7-2 and TRBJ1-1; tentatively, D is TRBD1 (5 bases). In germline, CDR1 is SGHTA, CDR2 FQGNSA. CDR3 length equals 16 residues. V was cut by 1 base and J by 6 bases, with 18 bases left in between. CDR3 sequence reads: CASSLVWVAGFAEAFF. The CDR3 bases are TGTGCCAGCAGCTTAGTCTGGGTGGCAGGGTTCGCTGAAGCTTTCTTT. The variable domain in full, completed from reference TRBV7-2 and TRBJ1-1, reads GAGVSQSPSNKVTEKGKDVELRCDPISGHTALYWYRQSLGQGLEFLIYFQGNSAPDKSGLPSDRFSAERTGGSVSTLTIQRTQQEDSAVYLCASSLVWVAGFAEAFFGQGTRLTVV.

This clone has a handful of counts. The chain is built from TRBV5-6 and TRBJ2-1; D is perhaps TRBD1 (6 bases). The length of the CDR3 is 16 residues. Germline V CDR1 and CDR2: SGHDT, YYEEEE. The V end was cut by 3 bases, the J end by 0 bases, with 13 bases between. The CDR3 reads CASSSMRGSSYNEQFF. CDR3 nucleotide sequence: TGTGCCAGCAGCTCCATGAGGGGGAGCTCCTACAATGAGCAGTTCTTC.

The gene calls are TRBV7-9 and TRBJ2-5; 8 positions agree with TRBD1. The V and J ends lost 3 bases and 5 bases, in that order; junction bases with no gene match: 14. This CDR3 contains 17 residues. CDR1 and CDR2 from the germline V gene are SEHNR and FQNEAQ (reference sequence). CDR3 DNA sequence: TGTGCCAGCAGCTTTAGGACAGGGACGGGATATGGGGAGACCCAGTACTTC. It yields the protein CASSFRTGTGYGETQYF.

The gene calls are TRBV27 and TRBJ1-1; D possibly corresponds to TRBD1 (5 bases). The CDR3 is 16 amino acids. V lost 2 bases, J lost 0 bases, and 13 bases lay in between. Germline-derived CDR1 and CDR2 are MNHEY and SMNVEV (reference sequence). The CDR3 sequence is CASSLGRAYMNTEAFF. The DNA for the CDR3 is TGTGCCAGCAGTTTAGGCAGGGCTTACATGAACACTGAAGCTTTCTTT.

The V call is TRBV10-3, the J call TRBJ1-2; D not resolved. The CDR3 length is 13 residues. V dropped 5 bases and J dropped 6 bases, with 13 bases sitting between them. Germline V CDR1 and CDR2: ENHRY, SYGVKD. The CDR3 region has the DNA TGTGCCATCAGTCGGACTACCAACGATGGCTACACCTTC. It specifies CAISRTTNDGYTF.

The genes are TRBV9 and TRBJ2-5, with TRBD1 matching 9 bases. The CDR3 spans 15 residues. Per germline, CDR1 SGDLS and CDR2 YYNGEE. With V trimmed by 0 bases and J by 5 bases, 5 bases remained unmatched. The CDR3 is CASSVGDRVVETQYF. DNA for the CDR3: TGTGCCAGCAGCGTAGGGGACAGGGTGGTCGAGACCCAGTACTTC.

The chain has TRBV6-1 and TRBJ1-6, with D possibly matching TRBD1 (6 bases). The V gene's germline CDR1 is MNHNS and CDR2 SASEGT. CDR3 length: 14 residues. V was shortened by 6 bases and J by 5 bases, with 11 bases between the two germline ends. CDR3 DNA sequence: TGTGCCAGCAGCCAGGGGCCTGATAATTCACCCCTCCACTTT. It encodes CASSQGPDNSPLHF.

This clone was observed once. The chain links TRBV7-2 to TRBJ2-7; 7 bases agree with TRBD1. Unmatched junction bases numbered 5, after V lost 4 bases and J lost 2 bases. Germline CDR1 is SGHTA and CDR2 is FQGNSA. CDR3 length: 14 residues. The CDR3, as DNA: TGTGCCAGCAGCTCCTCGGGACAGACCTACGAGCAGTACTTC. Amino acid sequence: CASSSSGQTYEQYF.

This rearrangement joins TRBV5-1 to TRBJ2-1, with TRBD2 matching 8 bases. Germline CDR1 and CDR2: SGHRS and YFSETQ. CDR3 size: 15 residues. J lost 5 bases, V lost 4 bases, and 8 bases had no gene match. The CDR3 protein is CASSGSIAGHNEQFF. DNA for the CDR3: TGCGCCAGCAGCGGCAGTATAGCGGGGCACAATGAGCAGTTCTTC.

The chain links TRBV5-6 to TRBJ2-7, with 8 bases identical to TRBD1. V was clipped by 4 bases and J by 0 bases; unmatched bases: 6. This CDR3 region has 15 residues. CDR1 and CDR2 (germline): SGHDT, YYEEEE. The CDR3 DNA reads as TGTGCCAGCAGCCGGACAGGGTTAAGCTCCTACGAGCAGTACTTC. This codes for CASSRTGLSSYEQYF.

This chain links TRBV20-1 with TRBJ2-5, with D hard to call. The V end lost 8 bases, the J end lost 0 bases, and 4 bases lay between the germline ends. The CDR3 spans 10 residues. In germline, CDR1 is DFQATT, CDR2 SNEGSKA (reference sequence). In DNA, the CDR3 is TGCAGTCTACACCAAGAGACCCAGTACTTC. It yields the protein CSLHQETQYF.

The gene calls are TRBV7-3 and TRBJ2-5; 8 nucleotides match TRBD2. Germline CDR1 SGHTA, CDR2 FQGTGA. The V gene end was trimmed by 0 bases and the J gene end by 5 bases; junction bases not matched to a gene: 8. This CDR3 is built from 16 residues. The CDR3 region is CASSLTVGGGYETQYF. The CDR3 nucleotides are TGTGCCAGCAGCTTAACTGTCGGGGGGGGGTATGAGACCCAGTACTTC.

CDR3: CASRLQGRNQPQHF. The CDR3, as DNA: TGTGCCAGCAGGCTTCAGGGGCGAAATCAGCCCCAGCATTTT. The chain joins TRBV2 to TRBJ1-5; D might be TRBD1 (6 bases). The V gene's germline CDR1 is SNHLY and CDR2 FYNNEI. V lost 6 bases to trimming and J lost 4 bases, with 13 bases between them. The CDR3 sequence is 14 residues long.

The CDR3: CASSRRGRAFYGYTF. The CDR3 nucleotides are TGTGCCAGTAGTCGGAGGGGGCGGGCCTTTTATGGCTACACCTTC. The chain carries TRBV19 and TRBJ1-2, with 7 bases that match TRBD1. The germline V gene has CDR1 LNHDA and CDR2 SQIVND (reference sequence). This CDR3 has 15 residues. After removal of 5 bases from V and 5 bases from J, the junction contained 11 bases not matched to a gene.